The T cell receptor beta chain described here comes from a study of blood T cell repertoires in COVID-19. Study as a whole: Both acute and convalescent COVID-19 samples were obtained from the United States, Italy and Spain. Sources were T cells, B-cell-depleted T cells, or PBMCs; the material itself was cDNA or gDNA.

The V and J ends lost 6 bases and 6 bases respectively, with 11 bases between them. Per the germline V gene, CDR1 is SNHLY and CDR2 is FYNNEI. The CDR3 is 12 amino acids. In the original analysis: Estimates of nucleated cell counts were drawn from the amplification of reference gene primers. Profiled with immunoSEQ multiplex PCR; TCRdb holds only in-frame clones, not every one. That table is the source of V, J and clone size, and D and trimming were worked out from the DNA. The sample records over 200,000 clones, about 90% being singletons. Sequencing used peripheral blood. J is TRBJ1-2 and V is TRBV2, with D maybe TRBD1 (6 bases). The receptor's source is a man in his forties or fifties with active or convalescent COVID-19. The CDR3 is CASSRSGDGYTF. The DNA for the CDR3 is TGTGCCAGCAGCCGCTCAGGGGATGGCTACACCTTC.